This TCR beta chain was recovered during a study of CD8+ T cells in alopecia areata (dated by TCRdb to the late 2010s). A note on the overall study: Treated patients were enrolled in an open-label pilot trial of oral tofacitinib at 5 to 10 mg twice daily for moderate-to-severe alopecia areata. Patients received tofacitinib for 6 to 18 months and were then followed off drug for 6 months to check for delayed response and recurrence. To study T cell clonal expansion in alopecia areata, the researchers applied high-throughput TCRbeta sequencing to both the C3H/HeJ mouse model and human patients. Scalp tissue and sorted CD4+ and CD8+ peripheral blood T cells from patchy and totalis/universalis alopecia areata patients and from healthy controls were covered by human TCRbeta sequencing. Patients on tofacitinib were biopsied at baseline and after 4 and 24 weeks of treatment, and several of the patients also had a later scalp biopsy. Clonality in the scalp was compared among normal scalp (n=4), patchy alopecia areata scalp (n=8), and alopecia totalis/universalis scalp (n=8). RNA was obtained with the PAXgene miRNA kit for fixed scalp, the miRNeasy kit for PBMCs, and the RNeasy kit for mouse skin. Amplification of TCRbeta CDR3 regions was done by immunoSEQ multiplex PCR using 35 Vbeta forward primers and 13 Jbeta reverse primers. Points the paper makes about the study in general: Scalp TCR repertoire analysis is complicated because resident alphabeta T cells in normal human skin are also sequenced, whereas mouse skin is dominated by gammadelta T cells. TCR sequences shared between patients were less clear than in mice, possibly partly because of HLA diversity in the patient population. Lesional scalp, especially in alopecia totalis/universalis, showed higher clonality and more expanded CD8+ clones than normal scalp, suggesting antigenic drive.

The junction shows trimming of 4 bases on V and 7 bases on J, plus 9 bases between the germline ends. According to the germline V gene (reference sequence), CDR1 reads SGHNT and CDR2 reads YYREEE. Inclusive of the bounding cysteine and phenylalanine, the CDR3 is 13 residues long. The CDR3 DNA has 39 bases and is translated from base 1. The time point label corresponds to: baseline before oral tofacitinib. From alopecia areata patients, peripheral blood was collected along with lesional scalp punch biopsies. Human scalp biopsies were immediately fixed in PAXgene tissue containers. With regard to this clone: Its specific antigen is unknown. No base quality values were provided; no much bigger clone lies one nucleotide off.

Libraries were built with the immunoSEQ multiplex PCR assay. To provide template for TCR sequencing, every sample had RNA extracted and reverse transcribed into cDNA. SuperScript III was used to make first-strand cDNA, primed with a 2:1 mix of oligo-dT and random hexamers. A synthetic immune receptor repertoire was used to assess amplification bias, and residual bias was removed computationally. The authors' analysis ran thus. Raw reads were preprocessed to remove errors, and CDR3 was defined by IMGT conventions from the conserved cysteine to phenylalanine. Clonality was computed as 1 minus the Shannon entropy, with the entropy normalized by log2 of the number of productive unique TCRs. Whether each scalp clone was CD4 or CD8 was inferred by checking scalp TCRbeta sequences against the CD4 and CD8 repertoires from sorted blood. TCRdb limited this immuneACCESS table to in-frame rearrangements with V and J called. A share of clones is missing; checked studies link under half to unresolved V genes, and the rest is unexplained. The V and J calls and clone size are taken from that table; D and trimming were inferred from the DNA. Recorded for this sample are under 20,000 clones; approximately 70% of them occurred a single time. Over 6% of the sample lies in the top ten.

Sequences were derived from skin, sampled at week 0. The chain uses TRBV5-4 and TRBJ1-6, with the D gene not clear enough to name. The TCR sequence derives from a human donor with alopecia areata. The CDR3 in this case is CASSDFQNSPLHF. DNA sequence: TGTGCCAGCAGCGATTTCCAAAATTCACCCCTCCACTTT.